A single sample is the source of the 2 T cell receptor beta chains below, sequenced in a study of blood T cell repertoires in COVID-19. Generated by immunoSEQ multiplex PCR, the TCRdb table keeps only in-frame clones and is missing some. The table shows about 270,000 clones, with 70% to 85% occurring only once. Material: peripheral blood. These receptors were collected from a human donor with COVID-19, enrolled during active disease. The donor label of this sample is uncertain.

The CDR3 DNA follows: TGTGCCAGTACCGGGGGGCCGTGGACTGAAGCTTTCTTT. This sequence encodes CASTGGPWTEAFF. The V gene is TRBV19, the J gene TRBJ1-1; D possibly corresponds to TRBD1 (6 bases). This CDR3 spans 13 amino acids. CDR1 is LNHDA and CDR2 is SQIVND in the germline V gene (reference sequence). Trimming left V 7 bases short and J 5 bases short, with 14 bases between. Variable domain in full (rest from reference TRBV19 and TRBJ1-1): DGGITQSPKYLFRKEGQNVTLSCEQNLNHDAMYWYRQDPGQGLRLIYYSQIVNDFQKGDIAEGYSVSREKKESFPLTVTSAQKNPTAFYLCASTGGPWTEAFFGQGTRLTVV.

V usage is TRBV27 and J usage is TRBJ2-7; D gene uncertain. The V end was cut by 7 bases, the J end by 0 bases, with 10 bases between. The CDR3 extends over 13 amino acids. Germline-derived CDR1 and CDR2 are MNHEY and SMNVEV (reference sequence). The CDR3 is CASKPPSSYEQYF. CDR3 bases: TGTGCCAGCAAGCCACCTAGCTCCTACGAGCAGTACTTC.